This T cell receptor (beta chain) was documented in a study of blood T cell repertoires in COVID-19. Researchers sorted participants into cohorts using their self-reported clinical history. For recovered donors of Cohort 3, there were two negative PCRs, clearance, or symptom resolution. Original processing methods: Estimation of nucleated cell counts relied on the amplification of reference gene primers. Here immunoSEQ multiplex PCR was the method, and the copy in TCRdb shows in-frame clones only, minus some. V, J and clone size derive from that table, while D and trimming were established from the DNA sequence. The data hold some 250,000 clones, with around 86% observed a single time. Germline values: CDR1 SGDLS, CDR2 YYNGEE. The CDR3 has 15 amino acids. The germline V and J ends were trimmed by 4 bases and 0 bases, with 11 bases remaining between them.

This sequence joins TRBV9 and TRBJ1-3; no reliable D call. Sequencing was done on a sample of PBMCs or T cells enriched from blood (not recorded which). The sequence derives from a young man who had recovered from COVID-19. The CDR3 nucleotides read TGTGCCAGCAGCCCAAGTCTGAGCTCTGGAAACACCATATATTTT. This sequence encodes CASSPSLSSGNTIYF.